This TCR beta chain appears in the sequencing data of a study of human T cells and chemical hapten exposure. The germline V gene has CDR1 MDHEN and CDR2 SYDVKM. Trimming shortened V by 6 bases and J by 0 bases, and 12 bases separated the two germline ends. CDR3 length: 14 amino acids. In its sample, this clonotype was seen a few times. This sample's time point: patch test 1, 2 weeks after DPC sensitization. Treatment in this sample: therapeutic diphenylcyclopropenone sensitization with weekly scalp DPC. MiXCR, run by TCRdb on the RACE reads, gives a single entry per CDR3 protein. The sample has around 160,000 distinct CDR3 sequences, roughly 15% seen once.

Here the sequenced sample was whole blood, taken in connection with sensitization to the hapten diphenylcyclopropenone (DPC). V usage is TRBV28 and J usage is TRBJ2-7; no firm D call. This sequence was found in a woman younger than 45 with alopecia areata. Some clones in this sample may be carry-over from other donors' samples. This CDR3 reads CASRSDGNSYEQYF. In DNA form, the CDR3 reads TGTGCCAGCAGGTCGGACGGAAACTCCTACGAGCAGTACTTC. The complete variable domain, with remaining parts taken from reference TRBV28 and TRBJ2-7, reads DVKVTQSSRYLVKRTGEKVFLECVQDMDHENMFWYRQDPGLGLRLIYFSYDVKMKEKGDIPEGYSVSREKKERFSLILESASTNQTSMYLCASRSDGNSYEQYFGPGTRLTVT.